This record covers a single T cell receptor (beta chain). The data derive from a study of blood T cell repertoires in COVID-19. Study overall: Both acute and convalescent COVID-19 samples were obtained from the United States, Italy and Spain.

This CDR3 has 15 amino acids. Germline V gene data show CDR1 as MGHRA and CDR2 as YSYEKL. With V trimmed by 1 base and J by 3 bases, 4 bases remained unmatched. As handled by the study authors: Estimated nucleated cell counts came from reference gene primer amplification. Assay: immunoSEQ multiplex PCR; the TCRdb copy retains only in-frame clones and omits some. V, J and clone size are taken as reported in that table, and D and trimming were inferred from the DNA itself. The sample holds roughly 250,000 clones, 85% to 90% seen once. Seattle cases were enrolled at active infection and followed longitudinally.

The chain recombines TRBV4-1 with TRBJ2-7; 9 bases fit TRBD1. The clonotype comes from a woman between 25 and 40 years old with COVID-19, enrolled during active disease. Specimen: peripheral blood. The CDR3 spells CASSQADRGNYEQYF. The CDR3 DNA reads TGCGCCAGCAGCCAAGCTGACAGGGGGAACTACGAGCAGTACTTC.